This T cell receptor (beta chain) was sequenced in a study of breast tumors, draining lymph nodes, adjacent tissues. Study conclusions and caveats: Luminal-like breast cancer showed significantly greater tumor-nontumor repertoire similarity than basal-like breast cancer did. Compared with lymph nodes, tumors were less diverse; compared with nontumor tissue, more.

Via MiXCR, TCRdb re-called the multiplex PCR reads, giving one row per CDR3 protein. The sample holds about 22,000 distinct CDR3 sequences; more than 50% are singletons and the top ten take approximately 15%. V dropped 6 bases and J dropped 0 bases, with 12 bases sitting between them. Germline lookup yields CDR1 DFQATT and CDR2 SNEGSKA (reference sequence). The CDR3 runs 14 residues. A word on this clonotype: Its antigen is unidentified.

Sequencing was carried out using breast tumor tissue. The TCR was taken from a female donor with breast cancer. Some clones in this sample may be carry-over from other donors' samples. J is TRBJ1-5 and V is TRBV20-1; D is possibly TRBD1 (5 bases). CDR3 in DNA: TGCAGTGCCCCTCAGGGTTCTAGCAATCAGCCCCAGCATTTT. Its protein is CSAPQGSSNQPQHF.